This note documents a single T cell receptor beta chain sequence. This entry comes from a study of blood T cell repertoires in COVID-19. At the level of the study: Samples taken during acute and convalescent COVID-19 were collected in the United States, Italy and Spain. Sample material is recorded as cDNA or gDNA derived from T cells, B-cell-depleted T cells, or PBMCs.

Original processing methods: Nucleated cell number was recorded as an estimate derived from reference gene primer amplification. Data came from immunoSEQ multiplex PCR; TCRdb stores just in-frame clones and leaves some out. From that table come the V and J calls and clone size; the DNA was used to work out D and trimming. The repertoire holds under 70,000 clones, with 88% as singletons. This CDR3 comprises 18 residues. The V gene end was trimmed by 3 bases and the J gene end by 0 bases; junction bases not matched to a gene: 9. Germline assignment: CDR1 MGHRA and CDR2 YSYEKL. One Seattle source followed patients from active infection through their disease course.

V and J are TRBV4-1 and TRBJ2-1, with TRBD2 matching 9 bases. The source is a woman in her sixties or seventies with COVID-19, enrolled during active disease. Source material: peripheral blood. Here the CDR3 reads CASSQGPIAGDSYNEQFF. DNA for the CDR3: TGCGCCAGCAGCCAGGGCCCAATAGCGGGAGACTCCTACAATGAGCAGTTCTTC.